This T cell receptor beta chain is from a study of T cell responses to AZD1222 COVID-19 vaccine. The repertoire was sequenced with immunoSEQ multiplex PCR; TCRdb's copy has only in-frame clones and lacks some. The sample has over 130,000 clones; about 91% are singletons. Concerning this clone: Antigen: not known.

Regarding the study as a whole: Most donors were white British, females outnumbered males, and clonal diversity was possibly underestimated. Seropositive AZD1222 recipients at baseline numbered only five to seven.

The germline V and J ends were trimmed by 0 bases and 6 bases, with 14 bases remaining between them. Germline V gene lookup returns CDR1 MNHEY and CDR2 SVGAGI. The CDR3 is made up of 15 amino acids. The chain links TRBV6-5 to TRBJ1-2; D remains ambiguous. The origin of this receptor is an adult who received the AZD1222 COVID-19 vaccine. The material sequenced was peripheral blood, taken 28 days after the second AZD1222 dose. This CDR3 is CASSYSTAQPHGYTF. CDR3 coding DNA: TGTGCCAGCAGTTACTCCACAGCTCAACCTCATGGCTACACCTTC.